The clone carrying this T cell receptor beta chain was found a few times. Authors' data handling: Amplifying reference gene primers gave estimates of nucleated cell counts. Profiling relied on immunoSEQ multiplex PCR, and the TCRdb table lists in-frame clones only, not all of them. The D gene and trimming were derived from the DNA, and the V and J assignments and clone size from that table. The top ten hold roughly 4.8% of the sample, which has fewer than 350,000 clones, around nine tenths seen once. These data belong to a study of blood T cell repertoires in COVID-19. Study-level information: The cDNA or gDNA used as material had been derived from T cells, B-cell-depleted T cells, or PBMCs.

This clonotype was obtained from a man aged 35 to 55 with acute or convalescent COVID-19. Sequenced sample: peripheral blood.

CDR3 loop: CASSRGAGNQPQHF. The CDR3 DNA follows: TGTGCCAGTAGCCGGGGGGCGGGCAATCAGCCCCAGCATTTT. The chain employs TRBV19 and TRBJ1-5; weak D call: TRBD1 (6 bases). This CDR3 is 14 amino acids long. V lost 6 bases to trimming and J lost 2 bases, with 11 bases between them. Germline CDR1 is LNHDA and CDR2 is SQIVND (reference sequence).